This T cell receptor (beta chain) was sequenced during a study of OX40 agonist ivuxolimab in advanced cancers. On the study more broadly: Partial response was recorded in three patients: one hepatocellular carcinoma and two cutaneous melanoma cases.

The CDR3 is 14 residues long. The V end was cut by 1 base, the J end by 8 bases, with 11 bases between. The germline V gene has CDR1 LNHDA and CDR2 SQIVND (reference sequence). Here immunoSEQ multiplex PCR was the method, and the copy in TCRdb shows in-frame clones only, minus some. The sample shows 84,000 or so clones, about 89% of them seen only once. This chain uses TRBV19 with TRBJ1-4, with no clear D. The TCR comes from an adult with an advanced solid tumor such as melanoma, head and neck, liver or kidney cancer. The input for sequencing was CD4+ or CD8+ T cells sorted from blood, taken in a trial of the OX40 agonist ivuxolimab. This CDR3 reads CASSIAASEEKLFF. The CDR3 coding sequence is TGTGCCAGTAGTATAGCGGCAAGCGAGGAAAAACTGTTTTTT.